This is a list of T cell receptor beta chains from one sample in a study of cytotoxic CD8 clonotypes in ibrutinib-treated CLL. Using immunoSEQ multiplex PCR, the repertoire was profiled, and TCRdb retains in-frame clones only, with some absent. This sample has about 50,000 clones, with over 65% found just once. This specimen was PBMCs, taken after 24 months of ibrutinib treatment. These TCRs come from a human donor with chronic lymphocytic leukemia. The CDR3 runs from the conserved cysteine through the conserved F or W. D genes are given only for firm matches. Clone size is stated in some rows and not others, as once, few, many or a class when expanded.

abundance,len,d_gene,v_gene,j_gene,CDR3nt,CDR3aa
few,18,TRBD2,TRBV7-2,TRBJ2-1,TGTGCCAGCAGCTTGGCGGGAGGCTTTCGGAGCTCCTACAATGAGCAGTTCTTC,CASSLAGGFRSSYNEQFF
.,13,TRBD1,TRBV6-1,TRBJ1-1,TGTGCCAGCACCATGACAGGGGGCACTGAAGCTTTCTTT,CASTMTGGTEAFF
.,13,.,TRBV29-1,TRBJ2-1,TGCAGCGTTGAAGCGGGCTGGGACAATGAGCAGTTCTTC,CSVEAGWDNEQFF
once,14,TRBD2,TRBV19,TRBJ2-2,TGTGCCAGCGCCCTAGCGGGAGAAACCGGGGAGCTGTTTTTT,CASALAGETGELFF
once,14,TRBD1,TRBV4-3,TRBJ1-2,TGCGCCAGCAGCCGGACAGGGAATATGATCGGCTACACCTTC,CASSRTGNMIGYTF
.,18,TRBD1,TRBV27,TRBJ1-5,TGTGCCAGCAGTCATGGGACAGGGGCAATGAGAGGCAATCAGCCCCAGCATTTT,CASSHGTGAMRGNQPQHF
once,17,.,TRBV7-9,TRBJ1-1,TGTGCCAGCAGCTTACTTGGGTCCCGGGTGTCGAACACTGAAGCTTTCTTT,CASSLLGSRVSNTEAFF
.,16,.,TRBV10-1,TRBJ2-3,TGCGCCAGCAGCCCCGGGGGCAGCGGGAGCACAGATACGCAGTATTTT,CASSPGGSGSTDTQYF
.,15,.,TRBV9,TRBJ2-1,TGTGCCAGCAGCGTAGATTGGGGGGCCTACAATGAGCAGTTCTTC,CASSVDWGAYNEQFF
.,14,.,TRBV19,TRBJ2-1,TGTGCCAGTAATAACGGGGATACCTACAATGAGCAGTTCTTC,CASNNGDTYNEQFF
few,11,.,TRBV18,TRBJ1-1,TGTGCCAGCTCACCAGGATATGAAGCTTTCTTT,CASSPGYEAFF
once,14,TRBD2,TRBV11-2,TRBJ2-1,TGTGCCAGCAGCTTAGAGAGACTAGCGCATGAGCAGTTCTTC,CASSLERLAHEQFF
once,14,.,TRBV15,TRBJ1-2,TGTGCCACCAGTCCCATGCCGGGGGACTATGGCTACACCTTC,CATSPMPGDYGYTF
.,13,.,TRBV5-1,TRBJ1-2,TGCGCCAGCAGCTCCGACGGGTATGATGGCTACACCTTC,CASSSDGYDGYTF
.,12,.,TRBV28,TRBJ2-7,TGTGCCACCCTCCAACCCCCTTACGAGCAGTACTTC,CATLQPPYEQYF
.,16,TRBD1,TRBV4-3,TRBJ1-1,TGCGCCAGCAGCCAAGATTCAGGACAGGGAAGGTCAAGAGCTTTCTTT,CASSQDSGQGRSRAFF
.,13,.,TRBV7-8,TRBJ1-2,TGTGCCAGCAGCTTAGAGGGCCTTTTTGGCTACACCTTC,CASSLEGLFGYTF
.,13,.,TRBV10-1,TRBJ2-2,TGCGCCAGCAGGAGCGGGAACACCGGGGAGCTGTTTTTT,CASRSGNTGELFF
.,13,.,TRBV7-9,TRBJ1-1,TGTGCCATCGAGGACCTTGTTCGTACTGAAGCTTTCTTT,CAIEDLVRTEAFF
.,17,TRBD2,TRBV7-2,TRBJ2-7,TGTGCCAGCAGCTTAGCAAGCCTACTAGCGCCCATTTACGAGCAGTACTTC,CASSLASLLAPIYEQYF
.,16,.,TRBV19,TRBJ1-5,TGTGCCAGTAGTACACGGCGCGGGGAGGGCAATCAGCCCCAGCATTTT,CASSTRRGEGNQPQHF
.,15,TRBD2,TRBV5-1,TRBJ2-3,TGCGCCAGCAGCTTCAGCGGGAGCTTCACAGATACGCAGTATTTT,CASSFSGSFTDTQYF
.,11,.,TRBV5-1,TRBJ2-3,TGCGCCAGCAGCTCCACAGATACGCAGTATTTT,CASSSTDTQYF
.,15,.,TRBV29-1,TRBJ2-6,TGCAGTGTCGGGACGTTAGCATCTGGGGCCAACGTCCTGACTTTC,CSVGTLASGANVLTF
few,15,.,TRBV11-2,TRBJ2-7,TGTGCCAGCAGCTTGGAAACGGGACAAAGATACGAGCAGTACTTC,CASSLETGQRYEQYF
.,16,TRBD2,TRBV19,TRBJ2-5,TGTGCCAGTAGTCCTAGGACTAGCGGGAGACAAGAGACCCAGTACTTC,CASSPRTSGRQETQYF
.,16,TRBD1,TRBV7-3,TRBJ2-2,TGTGCCAGCAGCTTCGGACAGGGAGCGAACACCGGGGAGCTGTTTTTT,CASSFGQGANTGELFF
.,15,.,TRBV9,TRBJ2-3,TGTGCCAGCAGCGTAAACCCACAGGTCACAGATACGCAGTATTTT,CASSVNPQVTDTQYF
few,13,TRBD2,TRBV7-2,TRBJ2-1,TGTGCCAGCAGCATCGGACTAGTCAATGAGCAGTTCTTC,CASSIGLVNEQFF
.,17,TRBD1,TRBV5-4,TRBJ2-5,TGTGCCAGCAGTTATGCTTGGCAGGGGGACATCCAAGAGACCCAGTACTTC,CASSYAWQGDIQETQYF
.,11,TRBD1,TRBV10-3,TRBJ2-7,TGTGCCATCAGTGGAGGGACAGGGAATGCCTTC,CAISGGTGNAF
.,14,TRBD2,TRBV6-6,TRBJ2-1,TGTGCCAGCAGGAGCGGGAGCTCCTACAATGAGCAGTTCTTC,CASRSGSSYNEQFF
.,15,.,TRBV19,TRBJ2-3,TGTGCCAGTCAAACTGGGGGGCCGGTTCACGGTACGCAGTATTTT,CASQTGGPVHGTQYF
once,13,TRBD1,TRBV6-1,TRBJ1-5,TGTGCCAGCAGGCCGGGACAGGACCAGCCCCAGCATTTT,CASRPGQDQPQHF
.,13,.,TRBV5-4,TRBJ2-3,TGTGCCAGCAGCTCCGCCCTGGGGGATACGCAGTATTTT,CASSSALGDTQYF
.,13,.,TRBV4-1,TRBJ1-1,TGCGCCAGCAGCCAAGATACCACAGACGAAGCTTTCTTT,CASSQDTTDEAFF
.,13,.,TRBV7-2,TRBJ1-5,TGTGCCAGCAGCCGGAAGGGGGATCAGCCCCAGCATTTT,CASSRKGDQPQHF
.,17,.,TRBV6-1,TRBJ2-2,TGTGCCAGCAGTGATCGCAGCCGAGGGTTTAACACCGGGGAGCTGTTTTTT,CASSDRSRGFNTGELFF
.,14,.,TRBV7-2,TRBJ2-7,TGTGCCAGCAGCTTAGTTCCTAGCGTCCACGAGCAGTACTTC,CASSLVPSVHEQYF
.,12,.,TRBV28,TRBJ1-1,TGTGCCAGCGGATCGGGGGGTACTGAAGCTTTCTTT,CASGSGGTEAFF
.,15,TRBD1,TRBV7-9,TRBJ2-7,TGTGCCAGCAGGGCCGACGGGACAGAGGGGCACGAGCAGTACTTC,CASRADGTEGHEQYF
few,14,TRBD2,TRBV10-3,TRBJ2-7,TGTGCCATCAGGGGGACTAGCGGGGGGTACGAGCAGTACTTC,CAIRGTSGGYEQYF
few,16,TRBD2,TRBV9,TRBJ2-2,TGTGCCAGCAGCGTAGGGACTAGCGGGAGCGCCGGGGAGCTGTTTTTT,CASSVGTSGSAGELFF
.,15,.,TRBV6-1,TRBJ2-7,TGTGCCAGCAGTGAATCCGGACAGCTAAGAGACGAGCAGTACTTC,CASSESGQLRDEQYF
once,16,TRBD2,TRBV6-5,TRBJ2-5,TGTGCCAGCAGTTACGGGAGGGAGGGGTGGCAAGAGACCCAGTACTTC,CASSYGREGWQETQYF
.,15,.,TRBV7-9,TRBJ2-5,TGTGCCAGCAGCTTAGAACAAAGGAGGTCGGAGACCCAGTACTTC,CASSLEQRRSETQYF
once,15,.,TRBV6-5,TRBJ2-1,TGTGCCAGCAGAGAGGGACGGAGGGCCCTCAATGAGCAGTTCTTC,CASREGRRALNEQFF
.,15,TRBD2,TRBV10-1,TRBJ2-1,TGCGCCAGCAGTAAGTCACGGGAGGGGAAGAATGAGCAGTTCTTC,CASSKSREGKNEQFF
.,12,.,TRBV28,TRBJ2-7,TGTGCCACCGACAAAAGCTCCTACGAGCAGTACTTC,CATDKSSYEQYF
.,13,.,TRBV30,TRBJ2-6,TGTGCCTGGAGTAGAAATGGGGCCAACGTCCTGACTTTC,CAWSRNGANVLTF
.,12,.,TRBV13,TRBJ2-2,TGTGCCAGCAGCTTGGACACCGGGGAGCTGTTTTTT,CASSLDTGELFF
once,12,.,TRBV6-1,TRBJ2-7,TGTGCCAGCAGTGTAGGGAACTACGAGCAGTACTTC,CASSVGNYEQYF
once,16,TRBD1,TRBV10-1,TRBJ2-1,TGCGCCAGCAGTGAGTCCCGGACAGGGGGCCTGAATGAGCAGTTCTTC,CASSESRTGGLNEQFF
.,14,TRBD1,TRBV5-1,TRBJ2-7,TGCGCCAGCGGACCGGGACAGAGTGTTGGCGAGCAGTACTTC,CASGPGQSVGEQYF
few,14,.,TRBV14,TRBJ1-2,TGTGCCAGCAGCCAAGATCAGGCCCCCTATGGCTACACCTTC,CASSQDQAPYGYTF
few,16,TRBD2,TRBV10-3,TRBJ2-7,TGTGCCATCAGTGAGTCGAGGGGAAGCGGGAACTACGAGCAGTACTTC,CAISESRGSGNYEQYF
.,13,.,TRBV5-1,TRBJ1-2,TGCGCCAGCAGCTTTGACGGCTCCCGAGGCTACACCTTC,CASSFDGSRGYTF
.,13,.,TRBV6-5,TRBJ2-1,TGTGCCAGCAGCCTGGACGGGAACAATGAGCAGTTCTTC,CASSLDGNNEQFF
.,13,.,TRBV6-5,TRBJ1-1,TGTGCCAGCAGTTACGAGGTGAACACTGAAGCTTTCTTT,CASSYEVNTEAFF